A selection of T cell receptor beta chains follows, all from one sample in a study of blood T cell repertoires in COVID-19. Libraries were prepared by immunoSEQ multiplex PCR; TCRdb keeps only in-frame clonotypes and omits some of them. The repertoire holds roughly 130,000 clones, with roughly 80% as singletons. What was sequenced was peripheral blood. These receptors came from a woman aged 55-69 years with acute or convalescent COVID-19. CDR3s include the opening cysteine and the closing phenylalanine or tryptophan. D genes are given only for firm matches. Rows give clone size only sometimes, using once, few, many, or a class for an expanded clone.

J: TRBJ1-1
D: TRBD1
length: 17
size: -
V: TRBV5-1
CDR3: CASKPLGQGGPNTEAFF
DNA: TGCGCCAGCAAACCCCTTGGACAGGGGGGGCCGAACACTGAAGCTTTCTTT

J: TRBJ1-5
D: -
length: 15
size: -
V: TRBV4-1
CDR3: CASSPIGGRVQPQHF
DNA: TGCGCCAGCAGCCCAATCGGGGGAAGGGTTCAGCCCCAGCATTTT

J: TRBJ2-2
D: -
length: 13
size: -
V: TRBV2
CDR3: CASSVEQTGELFF
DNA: TGTGCCAGCAGTGTAGAACAGACCGGGGAGCTGTTTTTT

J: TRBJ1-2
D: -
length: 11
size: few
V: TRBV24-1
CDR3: CATSAEFGYTF
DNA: TGTGCCACCAGTGCGGAGTTTGGCTACACCTTC

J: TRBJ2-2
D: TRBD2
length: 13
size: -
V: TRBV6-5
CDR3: CAARGGPTGELFF
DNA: TGTGCCGCGCGGGGGGGGCCGACCGGGGAGCTGTTTTTT

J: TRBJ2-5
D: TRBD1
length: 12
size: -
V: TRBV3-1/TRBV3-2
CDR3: CASSRGQGAQYF
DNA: TGTGCCAGCAGCCGAGGACAGGGGGCCCAGTACTTC

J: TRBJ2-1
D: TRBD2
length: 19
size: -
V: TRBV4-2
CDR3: CASSQASGGARKSYNEQFF
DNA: TGTGCCAGCAGCCAAGCTAGCGGGGGGGCCCGAAAATCCTACAATGAGCAGTTCTTC

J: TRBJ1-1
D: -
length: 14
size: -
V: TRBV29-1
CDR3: CSGLTVPIGTEAFF
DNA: TGCAGCGGTTTGACAGTACCGATCGGCACTGAAGCTTTCTTT

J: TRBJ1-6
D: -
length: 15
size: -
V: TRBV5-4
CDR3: CATRVRGAYNSPLHF
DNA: TGTGCCACAAGGGTTCGGGGGGCCTATAATTCACCCCTCCACTTT

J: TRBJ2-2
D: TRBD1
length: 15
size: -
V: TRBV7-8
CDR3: CASSQGTGYTGELFF
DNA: TGTGCCAGCAGCCAGGGGACAGGGTATACCGGGGAGCTGTTTTTT

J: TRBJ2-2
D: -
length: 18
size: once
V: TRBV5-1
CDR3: CASSLMGGTEPNTGELFF
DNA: TGCGCCAGCAGCTTGATGGGCGGGACGGAGCCGAACACCGGGGAGCTGTTTTTT

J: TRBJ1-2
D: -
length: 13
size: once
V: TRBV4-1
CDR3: CASSPQRYGGYTF
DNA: TGCGCCAGCAGCCCCCAGAGGTATGGGGGCTACACCTTC

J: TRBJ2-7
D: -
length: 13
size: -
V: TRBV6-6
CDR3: CASSYNTGYEQYF
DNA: TGTGCCAGCAGTTACAACACAGGTTACGAGCAGTACTTC

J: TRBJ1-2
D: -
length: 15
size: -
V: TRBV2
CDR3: CASPPRGGANYGYTF
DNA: TGTGCCAGCCCTCCCCGGGGAGGTGCTAACTATGGCTACACCTTC

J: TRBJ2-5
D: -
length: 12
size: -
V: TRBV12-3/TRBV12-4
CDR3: CASSLASETQYF
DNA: TGTGCCAGCAGTTTGGCTTCGGAGACCCAGTACTTC

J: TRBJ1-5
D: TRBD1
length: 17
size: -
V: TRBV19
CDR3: CASSTRDRGQAGQPQHF
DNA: TGTGCCAGTAGTACTAGGGACAGGGGCCAGGCAGGTCAGCCCCAGCATTTT

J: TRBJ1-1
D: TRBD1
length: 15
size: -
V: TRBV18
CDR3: CASSPPAGGGTEAFF
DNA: TGTGCCAGCTCACCCCCGGCAGGGGGCGGAACTGAAGCTTTCTTT

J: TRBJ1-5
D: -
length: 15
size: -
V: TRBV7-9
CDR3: CASSDGFQGNQPQHF
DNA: TGTGCCAGCAGCGACGGGTTCCAGGGGAATCAGCCCCAGCATTTT